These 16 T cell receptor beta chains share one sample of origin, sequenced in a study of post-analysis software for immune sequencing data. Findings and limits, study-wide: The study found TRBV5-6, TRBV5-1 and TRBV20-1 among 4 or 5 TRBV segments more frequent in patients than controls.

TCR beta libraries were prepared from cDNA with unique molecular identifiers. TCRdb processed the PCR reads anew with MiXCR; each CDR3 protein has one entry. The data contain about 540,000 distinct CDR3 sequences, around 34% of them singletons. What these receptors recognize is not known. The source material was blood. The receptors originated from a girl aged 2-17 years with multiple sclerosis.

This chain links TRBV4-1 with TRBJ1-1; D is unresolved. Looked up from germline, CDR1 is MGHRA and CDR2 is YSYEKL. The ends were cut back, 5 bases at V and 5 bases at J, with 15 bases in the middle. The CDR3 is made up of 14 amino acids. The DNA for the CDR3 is TGCGCCAGCAGCGCCCCGGTTAGTTTGACTGAAGCTTTCTTT. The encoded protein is CASSAPVSLTEAFF.

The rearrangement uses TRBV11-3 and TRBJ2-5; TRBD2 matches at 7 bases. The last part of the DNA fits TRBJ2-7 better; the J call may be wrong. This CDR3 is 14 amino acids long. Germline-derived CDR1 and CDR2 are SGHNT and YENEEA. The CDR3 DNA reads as TGTGCCAGCAGCTTGGACCCAGGGAGGGCCGAGCAGTACTTC. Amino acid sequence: CASSLDPGRAEQYF.

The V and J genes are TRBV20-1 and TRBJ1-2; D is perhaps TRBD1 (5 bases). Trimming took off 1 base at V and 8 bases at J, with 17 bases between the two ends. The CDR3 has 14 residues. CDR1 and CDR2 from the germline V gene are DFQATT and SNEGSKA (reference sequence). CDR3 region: CSARVALSTEGYTF. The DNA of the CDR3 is TGCAGTGCTAGAGTAGCCCTATCGACAGAGGGCTACACCTTC.

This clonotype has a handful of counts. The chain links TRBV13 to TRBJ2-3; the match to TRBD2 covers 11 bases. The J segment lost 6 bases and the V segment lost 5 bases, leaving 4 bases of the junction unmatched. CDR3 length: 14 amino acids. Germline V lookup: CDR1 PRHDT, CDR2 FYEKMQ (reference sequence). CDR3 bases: TGTGCCAGCAGCCATAGACTAGCGGGGGATACGCAGTATTTT. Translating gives CASSHRLAGDTQYF.

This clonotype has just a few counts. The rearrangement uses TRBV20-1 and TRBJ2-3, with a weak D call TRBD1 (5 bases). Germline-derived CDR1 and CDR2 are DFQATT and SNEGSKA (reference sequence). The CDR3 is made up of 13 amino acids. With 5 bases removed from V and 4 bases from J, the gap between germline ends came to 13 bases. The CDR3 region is CSAHRQGADTQYF. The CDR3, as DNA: TGCAGTGCTCATCGGCAGGGTGCAGATACGCAGTATTTT.

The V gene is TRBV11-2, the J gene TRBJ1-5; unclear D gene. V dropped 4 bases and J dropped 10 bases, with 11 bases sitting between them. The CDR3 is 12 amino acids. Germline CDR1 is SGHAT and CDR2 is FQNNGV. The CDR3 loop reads CASSSAGSPQHF. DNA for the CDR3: TGTGCCAGCAGCTCAGCTGGGTCTCCCCAGCATTTT.

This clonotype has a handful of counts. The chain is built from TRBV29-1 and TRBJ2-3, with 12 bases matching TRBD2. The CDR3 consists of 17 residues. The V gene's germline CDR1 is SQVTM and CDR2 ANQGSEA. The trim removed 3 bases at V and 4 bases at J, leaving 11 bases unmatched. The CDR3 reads CSVDARTSGVSPDTQYF. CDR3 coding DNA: TGCAGCGTTGACGCCCGGACTAGCGGGGTTTCGCCAGATACGCAGTATTTT.

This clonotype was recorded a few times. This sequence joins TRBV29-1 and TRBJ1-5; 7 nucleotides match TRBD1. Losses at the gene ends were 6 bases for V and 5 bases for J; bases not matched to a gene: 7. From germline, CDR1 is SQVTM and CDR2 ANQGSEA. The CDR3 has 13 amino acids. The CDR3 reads CSVRDRVDQPQHF. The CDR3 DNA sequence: TGCAGCGTCCGCGACAGGGTAGATCAGCCCCAGCATTTT.

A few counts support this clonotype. DNA for the CDR3: TGTGCCACCAGTGATCCTGCCTCGCTAGGGGGGACAGATACGCAGTATTTT. Its protein is CATSDPASLGGTDTQYF. This sequence joins TRBV24-1 and TRBJ2-3, with D possibly called TRBD1 or TRBD2 (6 bases each). There are 17 residues in the CDR3. Germline lookup yields CDR1 KGHDR and CDR2 SFDVKD. Trimming shortened V by 3 bases and J by 3 bases, and 18 bases separated the two germline ends.

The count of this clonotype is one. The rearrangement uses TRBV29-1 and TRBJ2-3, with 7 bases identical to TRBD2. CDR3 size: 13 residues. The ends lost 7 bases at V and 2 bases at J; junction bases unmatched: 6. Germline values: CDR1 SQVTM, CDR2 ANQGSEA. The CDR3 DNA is TGCAGCGGGGTAGCGGGTGTCACAGATACGCAGTATTTT. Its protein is CSGVAGVTDTQYF.

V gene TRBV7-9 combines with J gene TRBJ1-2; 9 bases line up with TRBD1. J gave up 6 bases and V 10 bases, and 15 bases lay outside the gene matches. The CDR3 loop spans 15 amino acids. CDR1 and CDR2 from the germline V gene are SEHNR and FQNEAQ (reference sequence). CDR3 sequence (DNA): TGTGCCACCCTGCGCGCGGGACAGGGTTTCAATGGCTACACCTTC. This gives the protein CATLRAGQGFNGYTF.

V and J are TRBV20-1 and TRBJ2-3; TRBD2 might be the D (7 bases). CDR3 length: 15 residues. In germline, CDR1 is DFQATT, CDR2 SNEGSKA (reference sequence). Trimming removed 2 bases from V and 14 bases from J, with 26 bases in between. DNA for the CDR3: TGCAGTGCTAGAATTCGGGGGGCAGCTAATGAAAAACTGTATTTT. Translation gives CSARIRGAANEKLYF.

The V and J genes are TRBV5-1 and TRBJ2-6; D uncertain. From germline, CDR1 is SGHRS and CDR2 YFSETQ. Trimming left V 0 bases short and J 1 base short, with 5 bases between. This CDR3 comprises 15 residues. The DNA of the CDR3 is TGCGCCAGCAGCTTGGCACCTTCTGGGGCCAACGTCCTGACTTTC. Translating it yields CASSLAPSGANVLTF.

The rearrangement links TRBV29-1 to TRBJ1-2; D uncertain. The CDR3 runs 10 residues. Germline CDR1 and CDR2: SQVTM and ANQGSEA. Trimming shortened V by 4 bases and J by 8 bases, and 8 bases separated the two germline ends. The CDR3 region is CSVGEGGYTF. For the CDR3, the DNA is TGCAGCGTTGGCGAGGGCGGCTACACCTTC.

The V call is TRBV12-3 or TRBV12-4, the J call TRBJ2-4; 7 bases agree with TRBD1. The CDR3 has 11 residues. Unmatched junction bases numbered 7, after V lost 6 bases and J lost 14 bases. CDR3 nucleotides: TGTGCCAGCAGCCTCGGGACAGAGGAGTACTTC. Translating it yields CASSLGTEEYF.

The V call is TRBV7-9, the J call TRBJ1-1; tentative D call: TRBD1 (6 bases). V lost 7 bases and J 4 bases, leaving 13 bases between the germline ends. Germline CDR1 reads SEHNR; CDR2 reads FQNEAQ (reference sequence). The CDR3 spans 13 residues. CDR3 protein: CASNYRVTTEAFF. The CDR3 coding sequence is TGTGCCAGCAACTACAGGGTAACCACTGAAGCTTTCTTT.